This entry lists 25 T cell receptor beta chains sequenced from one sample in a study of Graves' ophthalmopathy and Graves' hyperthyroidism. Investigators amplified TCR beta CDR3 regions from RNA transcripts. HTBI primers were employed in first-round RT-PCR, then a second-round multiplex PCR followed. TCRdb called the multiplex PCR reads again in MiXCR, with one record for every CDR3 protein. The sample holds roughly 600,000 distinct CDR3 sequences; about 40% are singletons and the top ten take about 4.2%. Source material: peripheral blood or thyroid tissue (not recorded which). The receptors originated from an adult man with Graves' hyperthyroidism.

The rearrangement uses TRBV10-3 and TRBJ2-3; 11 nucleotides line up with TRBD1. The CDR3 is 14 amino acids. J was trimmed by 4 bases and V by 10 bases; bases with no gene match: 7. Germline assignment: CDR1 ENHRY and CDR2 SYGVKD. CDR3 region: CATLGQGAADTQYF. CDR3 in DNA: TGTGCCACCCTCGGACAGGGGGCGGCAGATACGCAGTATTTT.

About this clonotype itself: A much larger clone sits a single nucleotide away, making a read error possible. The V gene is TRBV25-1, the J gene TRBJ2-7; D remains unclear. The CDR3 consists of 13 residues. Trimming took 0 bases from V and 3 from J, leaving 6 bases between them. Germline CDR1 MGHDK, CDR2 SYGVNS. For the CDR3, the DNA is TGTGCCAGCAGTGAATATGGGGACTACGAGCAGTACTTC. The encoded protein is CASSEYGDYEQYF.

This sequence joins TRBV5-1 and TRBJ1-1; no clear D gene. Germline V gene data show CDR1 as SGHRS and CDR2 as YFSETQ. The CDR3 runs 15 residues. Between the trimmed V and J ends, which lost 0 bases and 6 bases, there was a span of 15 bases. CDR3 in DNA: TGCGCCAGCAGCTTGGCCGGTTCTAGCGGGGCTGAAGCTTTCTTT. Amino acids: CASSLAGSSGAEAFF.

As to this clonotype: This may arise from a read error, as a much more abundant clone is one base away. The chain links TRBV19 to TRBJ2-5; 8 nucleotides align to TRBD2. The trim removed 11 bases at V and 6 bases at J, leaving 14 bases unmatched. Germline V gene lookup returns CDR1 LNHDA and CDR2 SQIVND (reference sequence). CDR3 size: 14 residues. This CDR3 reads CAGKSSGSRKTQYF. Written as DNA, the CDR3 is TGTGCCGGTAAGTCGAGCGGGAGTCGGAAGACCCAGTACTTC. Full variable domain (missing parts from reference TRBV19 and TRBJ2-5): DGGITQSPKYLFRKEGQNVTLSCEQNLNHDAMYWYRQDPGQGLRLIYYSQIVNDFQKGDIAEGYSVSREKKESFPLTVTSAQKNPTAFYLCAGKSSGSRKTQYFGPGTRLLVL.

Note on this clonotype: The final CDR3 position lacks the conserved phenylalanine or tryptophan, pointing to a likely read error. The limits of the CDR3 on the DNA are not certain, so only TCRdb's listed CDR3 is given. CDR3 amino acids: CASSLRAPG. The rearrangement joins TRBV7-9 to TRBJ1-4. CDR1 and CDR2 from the germline V gene are SEHNR and FQNEAQ (reference sequence). The CDR3 has 9 residues if both end residues are counted.

As regards this clonotype: The conserved phenylalanine or tryptophan normally closing the CDR3 is absent here, so this likely arose from a read error. The chain carries TRBV3-1 and TRBJ2-7, with D unresolved. The V end was cut by 5 bases, the J end by 4 bases, with 6 bases between. This CDR3 spans 11 amino acids. Germline-derived CDR1 and CDR2 are LGHDT and YNNKEL (reference sequence). The CDR3 DNA is TGTGCCAGCAGCTTTAATTACGAGCAGTACCTC. Translation: CASSFNYEQYL.

The chain links TRBV10-2 to TRBJ2-5, with 9 bases aligning to TRBD2. The CDR3 totals 14 residues. Trimming cost V 8 bases and J 5 bases; bases outside gene matches: 9. Per the germline V gene, CDR1 is WSHSY and CDR2 is SAAADI. The CDR3 loop is CASQGHSGGETQYF. The CDR3 nucleotides read TGCGCCAGCCAAGGTCATAGCGGGGGTGAGACCCAGTACTTC.

This clonotype was observed many times. The chain joins TRBV9 to TRBJ2-2; D uncertain. The CDR3 is 16 amino acids. From germline, CDR1 is SGDLS and CDR2 YYNGEE. V lost 0 bases and J 4 bases, leaving 13 bases between the germline ends. Here the CDR3 DNA reads TGTGCCAGCAGCGTAGAGCCAGGCTTGGTCACCGGGGAGCTGTTTTTT. This gives the protein CASSVEPGLVTGELFF.

At least ten counts were recorded for this clonotype. The DNA of the CDR3 is TGCGCCAGCAGCTCCGGGACTAGCATTGTAGACGAGACCCAGTACTTC. It encodes CASSSGTSIVDETQYF. The V call is TRBV5-1, the J call TRBJ2-5; TRBD2 agrees at 9 bases. This CDR3 spans 16 amino acids. CDR1 is SGHRS and CDR2 is YFSETQ in the germline V gene. The trim removed 3 bases at V and 5 bases at J, leaving 11 bases unmatched.

The chain combines TRBV6-1 with TRBJ1-4; the D gene is possibly TRBD1 (6 bases). Trimming removed 5 bases from V and 8 bases from J, with 18 bases in between. Germline assignment: CDR1 MNHNS and CDR2 SASEGT. The CDR3 covers 15 residues. CDR3 residues: CASSSTWGAREKLFF. The CDR3 DNA reads as TGTGCCAGCAGTTCGACGTGGGGGGCACGGGAAAAACTGTTTTTT.

A single count supports this clonotype. This sequence joins TRBV7-2 and TRBJ2-7; unclear D gene. Germline V gene lookup returns CDR1 SGHTA and CDR2 FQGNSA. The CDR3 extends over 12 amino acids. V was shortened by 10 bases and J by 5 bases, with 15 bases between the two germline ends. CDR3 bases: TGTGCCATCAGTGCCGGGTTCCACGAGCAGTACTTC. It codes for CAISAGFHEQYF.

The V gene is TRBV9, the J gene TRBJ2-7; D is undetermined. Deletions cut 0 bases from V and 2 bases from J, with 9 bases between. CDR3 size: 14 residues. In germline, CDR1 is SGDLS, CDR2 YYNGEE. In DNA form, the CDR3 reads TGTGCCAGCAGCGTAGCTGTCTCTACCTACGAGCAGTACTTC. Protein: CASSVAVSTYEQYF.

This clonotype was seen ten or more times. This chain links TRBV19 with TRBJ2-7, with 8 bases identical to TRBD1. Germline CDR1 reads LNHDA; CDR2 reads SQIVND (reference sequence). This CDR3 is 15 amino acids long. After removal of 2 bases from V and 3 bases from J, the junction contained 6 bases not matched to a gene. The CDR3 coding sequence is TGTGCCAGTAGTATATCCGGGACAGGCCTCTACGAGCAGTACTTC. This translates into CASSISGTGLYEQYF. Using reference TRBV19 and TRBJ2-7 for the parts outside the CDR3, the full variable domain is DGGITQSPKYLFRKEGQNVTLSCEQNLNHDAMYWYRQDPGQGLRLIYYSQIVNDFQKGDIAEGYSVSREKKESFPLTVTSAQKNPTAFYLCASSISGTGLYEQYFGPGTRLTVT.

The sample holds many counts of this clonotype. This rearrangement joins TRBV5-1 to TRBJ2-7, with D tentatively TRBD2 (5 bases). The V end lost 7 bases, the J end lost 1 base, and 15 bases lay between the germline ends. Germline CDR1 reads SGHRS; CDR2 reads YFSETQ. The CDR3 spans 14 residues. The CDR3 here is CASARAGLSYEQYF. The CDR3 nucleotides read TGCGCCAGCGCTCGGGCGGGTCTATCCTACGAGCAGTACTTC.

With respect to this clonotype: Possible read error: a much larger clone is one base away. V is TRBV24-1 and J is TRBJ1-1, with D unclear. This CDR3 is 14 amino acids long. Per the germline V gene, CDR1 is KGHDR and CDR2 is SFDVKD. CDR3 in amino acids: CASSHAGTNTEAFF. DNA for the CDR3: TGTGCCAGCAGTCACGCAGGAACTAACACTGAAGCTTTCTTT.

This clonotype has at least ten counts. The gene calls are TRBV7-2 and TRBJ1-3, with 11 bases identical to TRBD1. The V and J ends lost 5 bases and 3 bases, in that order; junction bases with no gene match: 6. The germline gives CDR1 SGHTA, CDR2 FQGNSA. The CDR3 covers 16 residues. CDR3 nucleotides: TGTGCCAGCAGCCGCCCGGGACAGGGGGTTGGAAACACCATATATTTT. This encodes CASSRPGQGVGNTIYF. Complete variable domain (other parts from reference TRBV7-2 and TRBJ1-3): GAGVSQSPSNKVTEKGKDVELRCDPISGHTALYWYRQSLGQGLEFLIYFQGNSAPDKSGLPSDRFSAERTGGSVSTLTIQRTQQEDSAVYLCASSRPGQGVGNTIYFGEGSWLTVV.

This clonotype was found many times. The CDR3 spells CASSLDASGYQETQYF. CDR3 coding DNA: TGTGCCAGCAGCTTAGATGCTAGCGGGTACCAAGAGACCCAGTACTTC. The chain recombines TRBV7-2 with TRBJ2-5, with 8 bases that match TRBD2. With V trimmed by 1 base and J by 0 bases, 4 bases remained unmatched. The V gene's germline CDR1 is SGHTA and CDR2 FQGNSA. The CDR3 contains 16 residues. Using reference TRBV7-2 and TRBJ2-5 for the parts outside the CDR3, the full variable domain is GAGVSQSPSNKVTEKGKDVELRCDPISGHTALYWYRQSLGQGLEFLIYFQGNSAPDKSGLPSDRFSAERTGGSVSTLTIQRTQQEDSAVYLCASSLDASGYQETQYFGPGTRLLVL.

This clonotype was counted ten times or more. This chain uses TRBV29-1 with TRBJ1-1; weak D call: TRBD1 (5 bases). Per the germline V gene, CDR1 is SQVTM and CDR2 is ANQGSEA. This CDR3 is 12 amino acids long. The germline V and J ends were trimmed by 4 bases and 2 bases, with 8 bases remaining between them. The CDR3 sequence: CSVVGRNTEAFF. The CDR3 coding sequence is TGCAGCGTTGTGGGGCGTAACACTGAAGCTTTCTTT.

This clonotype appeared many times. V is TRBV29-1 and J is TRBJ1-2, with D tentatively TRBD1 (5 bases). The V gene's germline CDR1 is SQVTM and CDR2 ANQGSEA. V gave up 6 bases and J gave up 1 base, with 9 bases separating them. The CDR3 sequence is 12 residues long. The CDR3 nucleotides are TGCAGCGTGGGGGGGGTTAACTATGGCTACACCTTC. Translation gives CSVGGVNYGYTF.

A note on this clonotype: Germline is not matched at one junction end, which may reflect a read error. The chain joins TRBV7-2 to TRBJ2-7; tentatively, D is TRBD2 (5 bases). The germline V gene encodes CDR1 SGHTA and CDR2 FQGNSA. The CDR3 covers 14 residues. The CDR3 reads CASSQGGSTYEQYF. The CDR3, as DNA: TGCGCCAGCAGCCAAGGTGGGAGCACCTACGAGCAGTACTTC. Complete variable domain (other parts from reference TRBV7-2 and TRBJ2-7): GAGVSQSPSNKVTEKGKDVELRCDPISGHTALYWYRQSLGQGLEFLIYFQGNSAPDKSGLPSDRFSAERTGGSVSTLTIQRTQQEDSAVYLCASSQGGSTYEQYFGPGTRLTVT.

This clonotype appeared many times. This sequence joins TRBV12-3 or TRBV12-4 and TRBJ1-4, with a possible D match to TRBD1 (6 bases). Trimming took 4 bases from V and 7 from J, leaving 13 bases between them. CDR3 size: 14 residues. Here the CDR3 reads CASSSTGWGEKLFF. In DNA form, the CDR3 reads TGTGCCAGCAGTTCCACAGGGTGGGGTGAAAAACTGTTTTTT.

V gene TRBV9 combines with J gene TRBJ1-4; TRBD1 aligns across 11 bases. The germline CDR1 and CDR2 sequences are SGDLS and YYNGEE. J gave up 5 bases and V 3 bases, and 6 bases lay outside the gene matches. This CDR3 is 16 amino acids long. In nucleotides, the CDR3 is TGTGCCAGCAGCGAACGGACAGGGGGCTACAATGAAAAACTGTTTTTT. Translated: CASSERTGGYNEKLFF.

This clonotype was recorded many times. The V gene is TRBV6-5, the J gene TRBJ1-2; 7 bases map to TRBD1. Per germline, CDR1 MNHEY and CDR2 SVGAGI. After removal of 0 bases from V and 3 bases from J, the junction contained 7 bases not matched to a gene. This CDR3 region has 16 residues. For the CDR3, the DNA is TGTGCCAGCAGTTACTCCGTAGGACAGGACTACTATGGCTACACCTTC. It codes for CASSYSVGQDYYGYTF.

At least ten counts were recorded for this clonotype. The rearrangement links TRBV2 to TRBJ1-6; D might be TRBD1 (5 bases). The CDR3 length is 15 residues. Per germline, CDR1 SNHLY and CDR2 FYNNEI. Between the trimmed V and J ends, which lost 0 bases and 7 bases, there was a span of 10 bases. The CDR3: CASSEALQGNSPLHF. CDR3 sequence (DNA): TGTGCCAGCAGTGAAGCGCTTCAGGGCAATTCACCCCTCCACTTT.

This sequence joins TRBV24-1 and TRBJ2-1; 8 nucleotides agree with TRBD2. Germline CDR1 is KGHDR and CDR2 is SFDVKD. V dropped 9 bases and J dropped 4; count of bases not matched to a gene: 4. This CDR3 is built from 13 residues. The CDR3 is CATEAGAYNEQFF. CDR3 coding DNA: TGTGCCACCGAAGCGGGGGCTTACAATGAGCAGTTCTTC.